A selection of T cell receptor beta chains follows, all from one sample in a study of blood T cell repertoires in COVID-19. Measured with immunoSEQ multiplex PCR; TCRdb has only the in-frame clones, and not every one. The sample includes 38,000 or so clones, about 81% of them seen just once. The sample was peripheral blood. These TCRs come from a human donor in a cohort sampled during active or convalescent COVID-19. The donor label of this sample is uncertain. CDR3s include the opening cysteine and the closing phenylalanine or tryptophan. The D gene is left open where the match is weak. Clone size is given for some rows only: seen once, a few or many times, or a class if the clone is expanded.

v_call: TRBV6-4; clone_size: -; d_call: -; j_call: TRBJ2-1; cdr3_nt: TGTGCCAGCAGTAGAGGCAATGAGCAGTTCTTC; cdr3_aa: CASSRGNEQFF
v_call: TRBV7-2; clone_size: -; d_call: -; j_call: TRBJ2-2; cdr3_nt: TGTGCCAGCAGCCCCAGACAGCTCGCGAACACCGGGGAGCTGTTTTTT; cdr3_aa: CASSPRQLANTGELFF
v_call: TRBV5-4; clone_size: few; d_call: TRBD2; j_call: TRBJ2-2; cdr3_nt: TGTGCCAGCAGAGGGACTAGCGGGAACACCGGGGAGCTGTTTTTT; cdr3_aa: CASRGTSGNTGELFF
v_call: TRBV24-1; clone_size: -; d_call: TRBD1; j_call: TRBJ2-3; cdr3_nt: TGTGCCACCTCAGGGCGGGGACAGGGGGCGCGAGATACGCAGTATTTT; cdr3_aa: CATSGRGQGARDTQYF
v_call: TRBV4-3; clone_size: -; d_call: TRBD1; j_call: TRBJ1-6; cdr3_nt: TGCGCCAGCAGCCAAGATAGCCACGGGACAGCACCCCTCCACTTT; cdr3_aa: CASSQDSHGTAPLHF
v_call: TRBV23-1; clone_size: -; d_call: -; j_call: TRBJ2-7; cdr3_nt: TGCGCCAGTTTTTTCAGGGGGGACTACGAGCAGTACTTC; cdr3_aa: CASFFRGDYEQYF
v_call: TRBV5-1; clone_size: -; d_call: TRBD2; j_call: TRBJ2-2; cdr3_nt: TGCGCCAGCAGAGGGGACTACTCCACCGGGGAGCTGTTTTTT; cdr3_aa: CASRGDYSTGELFF
v_call: TRBV7-2; clone_size: -; d_call: TRBD2; j_call: TRBJ2-7; cdr3_nt: TGTGCCAGCAGCTCTGGGACTAGCGGGAGTCCACCCTACGAGCAGTACTTC; cdr3_aa: CASSSGTSGSPPYEQYF
v_call: TRBV7-2; clone_size: -; d_call: -; j_call: TRBJ1-1; cdr3_nt: TGTGCCAGCAGCTTATATAACGGTGAAGCTTTCTTT; cdr3_aa: CASSLYNGEAFF
v_call: TRBV6-6; clone_size: few; d_call: -; j_call: TRBJ2-2; cdr3_nt: TGTGCCAGCAGTTACGCCGGGAGCACCGGGGAGCTGTTTTTT; cdr3_aa: CASSYAGSTGELFF
v_call: TRBV5-1; clone_size: -; d_call: -; j_call: TRBJ2-1; cdr3_nt: TGCGCCAGCGGCCCAGGAAGCTCCTACAATGAGCAGTTCTTC; cdr3_aa: CASGPGSSYNEQFF
v_call: TRBV6-5; clone_size: -; d_call: -; j_call: TRBJ2-7; cdr3_nt: TGTGCCAGCAGCCGGGACGGGGGGCCGTACGAGCAGTACTTC; cdr3_aa: CASSRDGGPYEQYF
v_call: TRBV7-2; clone_size: few; d_call: -; j_call: TRBJ1-1; cdr3_nt: TGTGCCAGCAGCTCGCAAGCGGGCACTGAAGCTTTCTTT; cdr3_aa: CASSSQAGTEAFF
v_call: TRBV29-1; clone_size: -; d_call: TRBD2; j_call: TRBJ2-1; cdr3_nt: TGCACGTCCTCTAGCGGATTTAATGAGCAGTTCTTC; cdr3_aa: CTSSSGFNEQFF
v_call: TRBV2; clone_size: -; d_call: -; j_call: TRBJ1-2; cdr3_nt: TGTGCCAGCAGCACTATGATAGGGACACCTGTTAATGGCTACACCTTC; cdr3_aa: CASSTMIGTPVNGYTF
v_call: TRBV7-3; clone_size: -; d_call: TRBD1; j_call: TRBJ2-1; cdr3_nt: TGTGCCAGCAGCCCCGACAGGGGCCACCAAGATGAGCAGTTCTTC; cdr3_aa: CASSPDRGHQDEQFF
v_call: TRBV7-9; clone_size: once; d_call: TRBD2; j_call: TRBJ2-5; cdr3_nt: TGTGCCAGCAGCTCACTAGCGGGAGTGAGGGAGACCCAGTACTTC; cdr3_aa: CASSSLAGVRETQYF
v_call: TRBV6-2/TRBV6-3; clone_size: -; d_call: TRBD2; j_call: TRBJ2-2; cdr3_nt: TGTGCCAGCAGCCGAGCGGGAACACACACCGGGGAGCTGTTTTTT; cdr3_aa: CASSRAGTHTGELFF
v_call: TRBV3-1/TRBV3-2; clone_size: -; d_call: TRBD1; j_call: TRBJ2-7; cdr3_nt: TGTGCCAGCAGCCCGCCGGAGACAGGGGACTACGAGCAGTACTTC; cdr3_aa: CASSPPETGDYEQYF
v_call: TRBV6-5; clone_size: -; d_call: TRBD1; j_call: TRBJ1-3; cdr3_nt: TGTGCCAGCAGGCGCGACAGGGAGTCTGGAAACACCATATATTTT; cdr3_aa: CASRRDRESGNTIYF
v_call: TRBV20-1; clone_size: -; d_call: -; j_call: TRBJ1-2; cdr3_nt: TGCAGTGCACAGCCGGGGTCGGGCTACACCTTC; cdr3_aa: CSAQPGSGYTF
v_call: TRBV5-1; clone_size: -; d_call: TRBD2; j_call: TRBJ2-3; cdr3_nt: TGCGCCAGCCGCCAGGGCTTGTCTAGCGGGAGGACTTTAGATACGCAGTATTTT; cdr3_aa: CASRQGLSSGRTLDTQYF
v_call: TRBV11-2; clone_size: -; d_call: -; j_call: TRBJ1-2; cdr3_nt: TGTGCCAGCAGCCGGGCGGGCTATGGCTACACCTTC; cdr3_aa: CASSRAGYGYTF
v_call: TRBV5-4; clone_size: -; d_call: -; j_call: TRBJ2-5; cdr3_nt: TGTGCCAGCAGCTTTAGGGGGACCCAAGAGACCCAGTACTTC; cdr3_aa: CASSFRGTQETQYF
v_call: TRBV7-2; clone_size: -; d_call: TRBD2; j_call: TRBJ2-1; cdr3_nt: TGTGCCAGCAGCTCCGGCGGGAGAGGGCAGATCTACAATGAGCAGTTCTTC; cdr3_aa: CASSSGGRGQIYNEQFF
v_call: TRBV7-2; clone_size: -; d_call: TRBD1; j_call: TRBJ1-5; cdr3_nt: TGTGCCAGCAGCTTAGATCCAGGGGGCGTTCGTAATCAGCCCCAGCATTTT; cdr3_aa: CASSLDPGGVRNQPQHF
v_call: TRBV28; clone_size: -; d_call: -; j_call: TRBJ1-2; cdr3_nt: TGTGCCAGCAGTTCCTCGCCACTAAACTATGGCTACACCTTC; cdr3_aa: CASSSSPLNYGYTF
v_call: TRBV7-3; clone_size: -; d_call: TRBD2; j_call: TRBJ2-1; cdr3_nt: TGTGCCAGCAGCCCCGCGGGGGACAATGAGCAGTTCTTC; cdr3_aa: CASSPAGDNEQFF
v_call: TRBV19; clone_size: -; d_call: -; j_call: TRBJ1-5; cdr3_nt: TGTGCCAGTAGTTTGACGACTGGAGAGGCAGCCGCCCAGCATTTT; cdr3_aa: CASSLTTGEAAAQHF
v_call: TRBV7-2; clone_size: few; d_call: -; j_call: TRBJ2-7; cdr3_nt: TGTGCCAGCAGCGTCGGACTACCCCCCTACGAGCAGTACTTC; cdr3_aa: CASSVGLPPYEQYF
v_call: TRBV6-2/TRBV6-3; clone_size: -; d_call: -; j_call: TRBJ2-1; cdr3_nt: TGTGCCAGCACCCCCCAATGGGGGCGGAGGAGCTCCTACAATGAGCAGTTCTTC; cdr3_aa: CASTPQWGRRSSYNEQFF
v_call: TRBV7-2; clone_size: -; d_call: -; j_call: TRBJ1-5; cdr3_nt: TGTGCCAGCAGTCCGCAATCCGCAGGGCATCAGCCCCAGCATTTT; cdr3_aa: CASSPQSAGHQPQHF
v_call: TRBV5-4; clone_size: -; d_call: -; j_call: TRBJ2-7; cdr3_nt: TGTGCCAGCAGCCTGGGGCTAGTTGCCGAGCAGTACTTC; cdr3_aa: CASSLGLVAEQYF
v_call: TRBV18; clone_size: -; d_call: -; j_call: TRBJ2-1; cdr3_nt: TGTGCCAGCTCACGTTATTCGGGAATCTACAATGAGCAGTTCTTC; cdr3_aa: CASSRYSGIYNEQFF
v_call: TRBV7-3; clone_size: few; d_call: TRBD2; j_call: TRBJ2-2; cdr3_nt: TGTGCCAGCAGCTTGGGGAAGGAGGCGATAGCGGGAGTGACCGGGGAGCTGTTTTTT; cdr3_aa: CASSLGKEAIAGVTGELFF
v_call: TRBV14; clone_size: -; d_call: -; j_call: TRBJ2-7; cdr3_nt: TGTGCCAGCAGCCAAGGGACTTGGCAGTACTTC; cdr3_aa: CASSQGTWQYF
v_call: TRBV7-2; clone_size: -; d_call: TRBD2; j_call: TRBJ2-1; cdr3_nt: TGTGCCAGCAGCCCCCATCCGGGACTAGCGGGAGGTGAGCAGTTCTTC; cdr3_aa: CASSPHPGLAGGEQFF
v_call: TRBV11-3; clone_size: once; d_call: -; j_call: TRBJ2-4; cdr3_nt: TGTGCCAGCAGCCACCCCTTGAGAGCCAAAAACATTCAGTACTTC; cdr3_aa: CASSHPLRAKNIQYF
v_call: TRBV11-2; clone_size: -; d_call: -; j_call: TRBJ1-2; cdr3_nt: TGTGCCAGCAGCTTAGGGTGGGCAGCCACCTACACCTTC; cdr3_aa: CASSLGWAATYTF
v_call: TRBV9; clone_size: -; d_call: TRBD2; j_call: TRBJ2-1; cdr3_nt: TGTGCCAGCAGCGTAGGCGGGACTAGCGGGAGAAGGGGAAATGAGCAGTTCTTC; cdr3_aa: CASSVGGTSGRRGNEQFF
v_call: TRBV24-1; clone_size: -; d_call: TRBD1; j_call: TRBJ2-5; cdr3_nt: TGTGCCACCAGTGACCCGACGGGGACAGACCAAGAGACCCAGTACTTC; cdr3_aa: CATSDPTGTDQETQYF
v_call: TRBV3-1/TRBV3-2; clone_size: -; d_call: -; j_call: TRBJ1-1; cdr3_nt: TGTGCCAGCAGCCAAGGGTATTACATGAACACTGAAGCTTTCTTT; cdr3_aa: CASSQGYYMNTEAFF
v_call: TRBV24-1; clone_size: -; d_call: TRBD1; j_call: TRBJ1-2; cdr3_nt: TGTGCCACCAGTGACCAGACAGGGTCGCGTGGCTACACCTTC; cdr3_aa: CATSDQTGSRGYTF
v_call: TRBV18; clone_size: -; d_call: -; j_call: TRBJ2-7; cdr3_nt: TGTGCCAGCTCACCAAGGCAGGGGAGTTCCTACGAGCAGTACTTC; cdr3_aa: CASSPRQGSSYEQYF
v_call: TRBV6-5; clone_size: -; d_call: TRBD1; j_call: TRBJ2-7; cdr3_nt: TGTGCCAGCAGTCGGGACAGAAGGGGCGAGCAGTACTTC; cdr3_aa: CASSRDRRGEQYF
v_call: TRBV10-3; clone_size: -; d_call: TRBD1; j_call: TRBJ1-2; cdr3_nt: TGTGCCATCAGTGAGTCGGGACAGGGGACGTATGGCTACACCTTC; cdr3_aa: CAISESGQGTYGYTF
v_call: TRBV27; clone_size: -; d_call: -; j_call: TRBJ1-1; cdr3_nt: TGTGCCAGCAGTCCCTTAGGGGGAAGCTACACTGAAGCTTTCTTT; cdr3_aa: CASSPLGGSYTEAFF
v_call: TRBV15; clone_size: -; d_call: -; j_call: TRBJ1-6; cdr3_nt: TGTGCCACCAGCAGGGGAGGGGGACATTATAATTCACCCCTCCACTTT; cdr3_aa: CATSRGGGHYNSPLHF
v_call: TRBV19; clone_size: few; d_call: TRBD1; j_call: TRBJ1-3; cdr3_nt: TGTGCCAGTAGCAGGGGGGACAGTCGAAACACCATATATTTT; cdr3_aa: CASSRGDSRNTIYF
v_call: TRBV5-1; clone_size: -; d_call: TRBD2; j_call: TRBJ2-1; cdr3_nt: TGCGCCAGCAGCCCGCTACTAGCGGGAGGGCTCGAGCAGTTCTTC; cdr3_aa: CASSPLLAGGLEQFF
v_call: TRBV27; clone_size: -; d_call: -; j_call: TRBJ2-1; cdr3_nt: TGTGCCAGCAGTTTATTCGCAGGACTCTACAATGAGCAGTTCTTC; cdr3_aa: CASSLFAGLYNEQFF
v_call: TRBV24-1; clone_size: -; d_call: -; j_call: TRBJ2-1; cdr3_nt: TGTGCCACCAGTAAGGGACTCGGGATCGGTGAGCAGTTCTTC; cdr3_aa: CATSKGLGIGEQFF
v_call: TRBV30; clone_size: once; d_call: -; j_call: TRBJ1-2; cdr3_nt: TGTGCCTGGAGTGTAGCCAGGGTGGGCGGCTACACCTTC; cdr3_aa: CAWSVARVGGYTF
v_call: TRBV5-4; clone_size: -; d_call: TRBD1; j_call: TRBJ2-4; cdr3_nt: TGTGCCAGCAGCACTCCGGGACAGGGTACCAAAAACATTCAGTACTTC; cdr3_aa: CASSTPGQGTKNIQYF
v_call: TRBV5-6; clone_size: -; d_call: -; j_call: TRBJ1-1; cdr3_nt: TGTGCCAGCAAATCTCGTGTTGAAGCTTTCTTT; cdr3_aa: CASKSRVEAFF
v_call: TRBV5-1; clone_size: -; d_call: TRBD2; j_call: TRBJ2-1; cdr3_nt: TGCGCCAGCCAGCTTGGACTAGCGGGTTACAATGAGCAGTTCTTC; cdr3_aa: CASQLGLAGYNEQFF
v_call: TRBV27; clone_size: -; d_call: TRBD1; j_call: TRBJ2-7; cdr3_nt: TGTGCCAGCAGTTTAGGGCAGGGGGCGCGTGAGCAGTACTTC; cdr3_aa: CASSLGQGAREQYF
v_call: TRBV10-3; clone_size: -; d_call: -; j_call: TRBJ1-3; cdr3_nt: TGTGCCATCAGTGACTTAATGGGGACTACCTCTGGAAACACCATATATTTT; cdr3_aa: CAISDLMGTTSGNTIYF
v_call: TRBV4-2; clone_size: -; d_call: TRBD1; j_call: TRBJ2-1; cdr3_nt: TGTGCCAGCAGCCGTAGGGGGCGGTTGAATGAGCAGTTCTTC; cdr3_aa: CASSRRGRLNEQFF
v_call: TRBV5-4; clone_size: -; d_call: TRBD1; j_call: TRBJ1-5; cdr3_nt: TGTGCCAGCAGCGGTGACAGGGGCCGTCCCCAGCCCCAGCATTTT; cdr3_aa: CASSGDRGRPQPQHF